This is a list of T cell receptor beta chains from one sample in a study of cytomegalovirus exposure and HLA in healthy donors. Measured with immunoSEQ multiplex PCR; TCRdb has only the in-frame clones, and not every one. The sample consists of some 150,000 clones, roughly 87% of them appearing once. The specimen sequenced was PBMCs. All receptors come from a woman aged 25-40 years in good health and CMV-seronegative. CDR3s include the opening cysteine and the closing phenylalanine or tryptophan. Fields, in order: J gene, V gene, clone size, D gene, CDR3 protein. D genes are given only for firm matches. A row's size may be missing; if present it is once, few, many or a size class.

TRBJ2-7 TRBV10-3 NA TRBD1 CATRTGASNSEQYF
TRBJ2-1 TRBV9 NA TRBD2 CASSKTSGTFNEQFF
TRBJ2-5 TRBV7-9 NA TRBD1 CASSTGTVQQETQYF
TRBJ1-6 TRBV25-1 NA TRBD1 CAVDRGDRGSPLHF
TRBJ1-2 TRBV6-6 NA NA CASSQDSYGYTF
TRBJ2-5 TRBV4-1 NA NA CASSQDPPEKAETQYF
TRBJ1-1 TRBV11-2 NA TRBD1 CASRPRQGGNTEAFF
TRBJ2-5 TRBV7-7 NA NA CASSPDWLETQYF
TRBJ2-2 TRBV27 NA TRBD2 CASRPGTSGPNTGELFF
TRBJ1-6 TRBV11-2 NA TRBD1 CASSPGQNNSPLHF
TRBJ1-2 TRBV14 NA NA CASSQAEESGYGYTF
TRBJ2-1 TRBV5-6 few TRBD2 CASSLEGLGVYNEQFF
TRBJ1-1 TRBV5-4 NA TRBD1 CASATPWDSEAFF
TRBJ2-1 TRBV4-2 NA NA CASSQDREPNSYNEQFF
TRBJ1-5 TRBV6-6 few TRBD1 CASSYSGQGSNQPQHF
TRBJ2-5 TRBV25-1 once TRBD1 CASSGQGRQETQYF
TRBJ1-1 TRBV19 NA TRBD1 CASSYDRAEMNTEAFF
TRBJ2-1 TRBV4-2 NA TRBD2 CASSLLGSGSSSYNEQFF
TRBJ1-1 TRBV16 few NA CASSQSWTVNTEAFF
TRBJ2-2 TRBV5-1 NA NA CASSPTPGTRTGELFF
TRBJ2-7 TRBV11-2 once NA CASSPGFMTYEQYF
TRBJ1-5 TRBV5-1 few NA CASSTRQTQHF
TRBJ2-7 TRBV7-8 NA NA CASSSMPGTSYEQYF
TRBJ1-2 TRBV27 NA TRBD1 CATMTGGRGYTF
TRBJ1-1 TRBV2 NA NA CASLPLGDTEAFF
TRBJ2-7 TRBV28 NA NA CASSLGAGEQYF
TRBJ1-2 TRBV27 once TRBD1 CASSDRGGYTF
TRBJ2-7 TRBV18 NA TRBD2 CASSPRTSGEQYF
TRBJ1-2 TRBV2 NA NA CASTRGGSHYGYTF
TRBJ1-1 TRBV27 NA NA CASSLFSGDTEAFF
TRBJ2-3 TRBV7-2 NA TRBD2 CASSLGGGADTQYF
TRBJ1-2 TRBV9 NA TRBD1 CASSSRGRSYGYTF
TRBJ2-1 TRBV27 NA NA CASSPPVAEYNEQFF
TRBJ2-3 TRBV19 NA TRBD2 CASSSPGREGTDTQYF
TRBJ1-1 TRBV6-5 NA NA CATRRGGSTEAFF
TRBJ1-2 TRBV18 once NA CASSPFSSGNNGYTF
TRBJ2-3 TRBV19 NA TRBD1 CASTEGAGAQYF
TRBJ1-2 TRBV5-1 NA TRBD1 CASTSVTGDYGYTF
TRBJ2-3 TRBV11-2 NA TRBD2 CASSPLGGLSTDTQYF
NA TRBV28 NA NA CASSLSRVIAYEQYF
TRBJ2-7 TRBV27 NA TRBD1 CASSLGKLSGTGSYEQYF
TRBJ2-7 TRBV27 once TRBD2 CASSLIPQRGPPYEQYF
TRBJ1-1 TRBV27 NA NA CASSWGRGNTEAFF
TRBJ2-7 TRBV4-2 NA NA CASSRRDNYEQYF
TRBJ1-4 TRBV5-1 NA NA CASSNQGHVGATNEKLFF
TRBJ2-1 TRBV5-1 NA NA CASSSGEPSYNEQFF
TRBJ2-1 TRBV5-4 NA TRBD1 CASSGQGSPYNEQFF
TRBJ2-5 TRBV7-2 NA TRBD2 CASSSQTSGGPLQETQYF
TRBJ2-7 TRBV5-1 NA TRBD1 CATWDREGSGDEQYF
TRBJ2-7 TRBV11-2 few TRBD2 CASSPLAERAYEQYF
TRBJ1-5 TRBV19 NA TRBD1 CASGRQGYNQPQHF
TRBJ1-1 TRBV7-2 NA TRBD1 CASSSPTGGGTEAFF
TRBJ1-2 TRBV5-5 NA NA CASGFDDSNYGYTF
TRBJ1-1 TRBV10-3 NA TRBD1 CAISDPRKGDRNTEAFF
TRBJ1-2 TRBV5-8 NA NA CASSFGLAAFSYGYTF
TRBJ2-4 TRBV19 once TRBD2 CASSRLANIQYF
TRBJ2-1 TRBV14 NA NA CASSLETEILQFF